This T cell receptor (beta chain) was sequenced in a study of cytomegalovirus exposure and HLA in healthy donors. Separate from the roughly 720-subject first cohort was the approximately 120-subject validation cohort, to which the donors belonged. Sequenced by immunoSEQ multiplex PCR; TCRdb stores in-frame clones only, minus some. The data hold 150,000 to 250,000 clones, with about three quarters observed a single time. In regard to this clone: The antigen is undetermined.

Study-wide points: Testing in vitro showed three CMV-associated chains specific for CMV antigens.

Sequenced: PBMCs. The origin of this receptor is a woman younger than 45 in good health and CMV-seronegative.

CDR3 amino acids: CASSGQGHTEAFF. The DNA for the CDR3 is TGTGCCAGCAGCGGACAGGGACACACTGAAGCTTTCTTT. The chain uses TRBV6-5 and TRBJ1-1, with 8 bases aligning to TRBD1. CDR3 length: 13 amino acids. The junction had 3 bases not matched to a gene; V was cut back by 6 bases and J by 3 bases. Germline lookup yields CDR1 MNHEY and CDR2 SVGAGI.